The rows below give T cell receptor delta chains drawn from one sample of a study of gamma-delta chains in newborns, infants, children. TCRdb re-called the reads via CATT. Of about 3,000 delta-chain clones in the sample, over 2% are singletons; the top ten hold approximately 5.9%. Sequences were obtained from blood. The receptors originated from a child who was a newborn, infant or young child, either healthy, febrile or measles-vaccinated (not recorded which). Both conserved end residues are part of each CDR3. Rows give clone size only sometimes, using once, few, many, or a class for an expanded clone.

TRDV2	-	TRDJ3	CACDTAPTGGYAATWDTRQMFF
TRDV2	medium-sized	TRDJ3	CACDTAGVSSWDTRQMFF
TRDV2	medium-sized	TRDJ1	CACDSILRGGPLSTDKLIF
TRDV2	medium-sized	TRDJ1	CACDTVSYHEDGGGDKLIF
TRDV2	medium-sized	TRDJ3	CACDTVGDTSRDTRQMFF
TRDV2	large	TRDJ1	CACDPILPRTGGSGLDKLIF
TRDV2	medium-sized	TRDJ1	CACDTVRTGGYGPYTDKLIF
TRDV2	medium-sized	TRDJ3	CACDTSGLLGDSRGSWDTRQMFF
TRDV2	medium-sized	TRDJ1	CACDVLSSPDGIRPGGTDKLIF
TRDV2	medium-sized	TRDJ1	CACDTVGRTGDWPDKLIF
TRDV2	few	TRDJ1	CACVSLGDTGDKPIF
TRDV2	medium-sized	TRDJ3	CACDTGGYSSWDTRQMFF
TRDV2	medium-sized	TRDJ1	CACDSLGDTEPDKLIF